This T cell receptor (beta chain) was sequenced in a study of graft-versus-host responses after intestinal transplantation. Overall study: Isolated intestinal, liver-intestinal, or multivisceral transplants were what recipients had. All recipients got anti-thymocyte globulin induction, then tacrolimus and steroids for about 3 years. Points from the study as a whole: When patients had graft-donor T cell macrochimerism, their allografts held high graft-versus-host to host-versus-graft clonal ratios.

On this clone itself: Its antigen is not known.

Only in-frame clones appear in the TCRdb table, and some are missing; sequencing was by immunoSEQ multiplex PCR. The sample holds over 85,000 clones, just under 95% seen once. The CDR3 contains 13 residues. Germline V CDR1 and CDR2: SGHVS, FQNEAQ. The V end lost 1 base, the J end lost 5 bases, and 7 bases lay between the germline ends. The rearrangement links TRBV7-8 to TRBJ2-3, with D unresolved. This sample comprised unstimulated CD8+ T cells sorted from spleen or lymph node cells, obtained before intestinal transplant. The sequence derives from a human donor who received an intestinal transplant. CDR3 loop: CASSLVSGDTQYF. The CDR3 DNA sequence: TGTGCCAGCAGCTTAGTGAGTGGAGATACGCAGTATTTT.